The 10 T cell receptor beta chains in this list originate from one sample, sequenced in a study of T cell changes during pregnancy in multiple sclerosis. TCRdb keeps only in-frame clones here, not all; method: immunoSEQ multiplex PCR. The sample lists about 40,000 clones; 80% to 95% were seen once. This specimen was CD4+ T cells from peripheral blood mononuclear cells, taken in the third trimester of pregnancy. The source of these receptors is a female donor with multiple sclerosis, enrolled in a pregnancy study.

The V call is TRBV10-3, the J call TRBJ2-5, with TRBD2 identical over 11 bases. The ends lost 3 bases at V and 4 bases at J; junction bases unmatched: 4. Germline CDR1 reads ENHRY; CDR2 reads SYGVKD. The CDR3 is made up of 15 amino acids. CDR3 region: CAISDVAGGGETQYF. The CDR3 region has the DNA TGTGCCATCAGTGATGTAGCGGGAGGGGGAGAGACCCAGTACTTC.

The chain uses TRBV7-6 and TRBJ1-4; D gene ambiguous. Trimming took 1 base from V and 5 from J, leaving 8 bases between them. Germline V gives CDR1 SGHVS, CDR2 FNYEAQ. The CDR3 totals 14 residues. The CDR3 DNA reads as TGTGCCAGCAGCTTAGAGGGCGGGAATGAAAAACTGTTTTTT. It codes for CASSLEGGNEKLFF.

As regards this clone: Other DNA sequences in the same sample also yield this CDR3. The V and J genes are TRBV19 and TRBJ1-2; D call uncertain. There are 14 residues in the CDR3. The V gene lost 3 bases and the J gene lost 1 base, with 9 bases spanning the gap. Germline V gives CDR1 LNHDA, CDR2 SQIVND (reference sequence). CDR3 residues: CASSIVGGNYGYTF. CDR3 DNA: TGTGCCAGTAGTATCGTCGGAGGTAACTATGGCTACACCTTC.

The V call is TRBV5-4, the J call TRBJ1-2; 7 bases are a match to TRBD1. CDR3 length equals 17 residues. From germline, CDR1 is SGHNT and CDR2 YYREEE (reference sequence). V lost 3 bases, J lost 6 bases, and 17 bases stayed unmatched. The CDR3 loop reads CASSSSLLGEGAHGYTF. As DNA, the CDR3 is TGTGCCAGCAGCTCGTCCCTCCTGGGCGAGGGGGCGCATGGCTACACCTTC. The entire variable domain, with the rest obtained from reference TRBV5-4 and TRBJ1-2, is as follows: ETGVTQSPTHLIKTRGQQVTLRCSSQSGHNTVSWYQQALGQGPQFIFQYYREEENGRGNFPPRFSGLQFPNYSSELNVNALELDDSALYLCASSSSLLGEGAHGYTFGSGTRLTVV.

J is TRBJ2-2 and V is TRBV5-1, with TRBD2 matching over 15 bases. Germline assignment: CDR1 SGHRS and CDR2 YFSETQ. The CDR3 length is 17 residues. Trimming took 4 bases from V and 7 from J; bases not matched to a gene: 8. CDR3 nucleotides: TGCGCCAGCAGCGACCCTGGACTAGCGGGAGGGGGCGGGGAGCTGTTTTTT. Its translation: CASSDPGLAGGGGELFF. The full variable domain, rest sourced from reference TRBV5-1 and TRBJ2-2, is KAGVTQTPRYLIKTRGQQVTLSCSPISGHRSVSWYQQTPGQGLQFLFEYFSETQRNKGNFPGRFSGRQFSNSRSEMNVSTLELGDSALYLCASSDPGLAGGGGELFFGEGSRLTVL.

The chain combines TRBV7-2 with TRBJ1-1; 7 bases are shared with TRBD1. The CDR3 extends over 16 amino acids. Trimming took 2 bases from V and 1 from J; bases not matched to a gene: 7. CDR1 SGHTA and CDR2 FQGNSA come from the germline V gene. The chain's CDR3 is CASSLSGTAKNTEAFF. The CDR3, as DNA: TGTGCCAGCAGCTTATCCGGGACAGCAAAGAACACTGAAGCTTTCTTT.

The V call is TRBV19, the J call TRBJ2-7; 7 bases match TRBD1. The CDR3 consists of 14 residues. With 3 bases clipped from V and 6 bases from J, the junction kept 8 bases outside the gene matches. Germline-derived CDR1 and CDR2 are LNHDA and SQIVND (reference sequence). CDR3 sequence reads: CASSIRGGNGEQYF. Here the CDR3 DNA reads TGTGCCAGTAGTATTAGAGGGGGCAATGGCGAGCAGTACTTC. Combining the CDR3 with reference TRBV19 and TRBJ2-7 gives the whole variable domain DGGITQSPKYLFRKEGQNVTLSCEQNLNHDAMYWYRQDPGQGLRLIYYSQIVNDFQKGDIAEGYSVSREKKESFPLTVTSAQKNPTAFYLCASSIRGGNGEQYFGPGTRLTVT.

V is TRBV13 and J is TRBJ1-3, with D unclear. CDR3 length: 14 amino acids. CDR1 is PRHDT and CDR2 is FYEKMQ in the germline V gene (reference sequence). The V end was cut by 3 bases, the J end by 2 bases, with 8 bases between. The CDR3 DNA reads as TGTGCCAGCAGCTTTGTCGGGGCTGGAAACACCATATATTTT. Translation: CASSFVGAGNTIYF.

The chain combines TRBV19 with TRBJ2-4; tentative D call: TRBD2 (5 bases). Trimming shortened V by 3 bases and J by 2 bases, and 20 bases separated the two germline ends. CDR1 and CDR2 (germline): LNHDA, SQIVND (reference sequence). The CDR3 is made up of 18 amino acids. The CDR3 coding sequence is TGTGCCAGTAGTATTTGGCGCCCGGGGAGATCCACCAAAAACATTCAGTACTTC. It encodes CASSIWRPGRSTKNIQYF.

The chain employs TRBV9 and TRBJ2-1; 8 nucleotides agree with TRBD2. In germline, CDR1 is SGDLS, CDR2 YYNGEE. The CDR3 covers 18 residues. V lost 0 bases, J lost 9 bases, and 17 bases stayed unmatched. CDR3 loop: CASSVDLGGTSPRGEQFF. The CDR3 DNA sequence: TGTGCCAGCAGCGTAGATTTAGGAGGGACTAGTCCCCGTGGTGAGCAGTTCTTC.